This record concerns one TCR beta chain sequence. This sample was included in a study of cytomegalovirus exposure and HLA in healthy donors. The overall study: Earlier results showed some 120 million unique TCR beta sequences derived from some 180 million T cells.

PCR was performed using 60 Vbeta and 13 Jbeta primers. Data came from immunoSEQ multiplex PCR; TCRdb stores just in-frame clones and leaves some out. The sample contains 200,000 to 250,000 clones, almost 80% of which appear only once. The CDR3 contains 17 residues. The germline gives CDR1 PRHDT, CDR2 FYEKMQ (reference sequence). The V and J ends lost 6 bases and 6 bases, in that order; junction bases with no gene match: 11. This sequence was found in a male donor in good health and CMV-seronegative. The V call is TRBV13, the J call TRBJ2-2; 12 bases fit TRBD1. The sample consisted of PBMCs. In DNA form, the CDR3 reads TGTGCCAGCAGATACAACCGCCGGGACAGGGGGCCCGGGGAGCTGTTTTTT. This encodes CASRYNRRDRGPGELFF.